These 13 T cell receptor beta chains share one sample of origin, sequenced in a study of shared clonotypes between healthy human individuals. Profiled with immunoSEQ multiplex PCR; TCRdb holds only in-frame clones, not every one. The sample lists roughly 1,000,000 clones, 75% to 85% occurring once. What was sequenced was memory CD4+ T cells from PBMCs. Subset given: CD45RA-negative fraction. Receptors were obtained from a man aged 18 to 30 in good health. Some clones in this sample may be carry-over from other donors' samples.

The chain joins TRBV18 to TRBJ2-7; 10 bases line up with TRBD1. V shed 3 bases and J 4 bases; nucleotides not matched to a gene: 6. The CDR3 runs to 15 residues. Germline CDR1 and CDR2: KGHSH and LQKENI. In DNA form, the CDR3 reads TGTGCCAGCTCACCGCGACAGGGGGCTGTGTACGAGCAGTACTTC. Its translation is CASSPRQGAVYEQYF.

The chain couples TRBV6-5 to TRBJ2-1; 9 bases agree with TRBD1. V lost 5 bases, J lost 5 bases, and 7 bases stayed unmatched. The CDR3 sequence is 15 residues long. Germline V lookup: CDR1 MNHEY, CDR2 SVGAGI. The CDR3 DNA reads TGTGCCAGCAGTCGTGTAGGGACAGGGAACAATGAGCAGTTCTTC. It specifies CASSRVGTGNNEQFF.

The CDR3 DNA reads TGTGCCAGCAGGGGGCAGGGGATTTATGGCTACACCTTC. This gives the protein CASRGQGIYGYTF. The chain combines TRBV28 with TRBJ1-2; D is perhaps TRBD1 (6 bases). This CDR3 comprises 13 residues. Germline-derived CDR1 and CDR2 are MDHEN and SYDVKM. The V and J ends lost 6 bases and 5 bases respectively, with 13 bases between them.

The genes are TRBV19 and TRBJ2-2, with 16 bases identical to TRBD2. Per germline, CDR1 LNHDA and CDR2 SQIVND (reference sequence). V gave up 1 base and J gave up 1 base; unmatched junction bases: 18. The CDR3 has 24 residues. In DNA form, the CDR3 reads TGTGCCAGTAGTATAGTATGGACAGGGGGGCCGGGACTAGCGGGAGGGCGGAACACCGGGGAGCTGTTTTTT. Translating gives CASSIVWTGGPGLAGGRNTGELFF.

In its sample, this clone was seen a few times. The chain links TRBV6-5 to TRBJ1-1; D remains unclear. This CDR3 is built from 15 residues. Germline loops: CDR1 MNHEY, CDR2 SVGAGI. With 8 bases removed from V and 2 bases from J, the gap between germline ends came to 18 bases. The CDR3 nucleotides are TGTGCCAGCGTCGATCGGTACAGAGGTAACACTGAAGCTTTCTTT. Protein sequence: CASVDRYRGNTEAFF.

Regarding this clone: This may arise from a read error, as a much more abundant clone is one base away. The chain combines TRBV25-1 with TRBJ2-7; 12 nucleotides agree with TRBD1. This CDR3 has 14 residues. Germline values: CDR1 MGHDK, CDR2 SYGVNS. Here the CDR3 DNA reads TGTGCCAGCCTTCGCGGGACAGGGGGCTCCGAGCGGTACTTC. Its protein is CASLRGTGGSERYF.

The chain couples TRBV11-2 to TRBJ2-7; TRBD1 agrees at 8 bases. CDR3 length equals 13 residues. Germline V gene data show CDR1 as SGHAT and CDR2 as FQNNGV. V shed 6 bases, J shed 6 bases, and the junction held 7 bases outside the gene matches. CDR3 nucleotides: TGTGCCAGCAGTCAGGACAGGGAAGGCGAGCAGTACTTC. The encoded protein is CASSQDREGEQYF.

The chain is built from TRBV7-3 and TRBJ2-3; 16 bases are shared with TRBD2. The J segment lost 6 bases and the V segment lost 5 bases, leaving 5 bases of the junction unmatched. Germline-derived CDR1 and CDR2 are SGHTA and FQGTGA. CDR3 length: 16 amino acids. DNA of the CDR3: TGTGCCAGCAGCCGGGGACTAGCGGGAGGGATTGATACGCAGTATTTT. Translated: CASSRGLAGGIDTQYF.

Of note for this clone: One base separates it from a far larger clone, so it is likely a read error. In the same sample, other DNA sequences code for this CDR3. This chain's CDR3 is CASSPREGTGGPAVSGNTIYF. The CDR3 region has the DNA TGCGCCAGCAGCCCCCGTGAGGGGACAGGGGGCCCGGCTGTGTCAGGAAACACCATATATTTT. The rearrangement joins TRBV4-1 to TRBJ1-3; 12 bases map to TRBD1. Germline V gene lookup returns CDR1 MGHRA and CDR2 YSYEKL. The trim removed 4 bases at V and 4 bases at J, leaving 20 bases unmatched. There are 21 residues in the CDR3.

This rearrangement joins TRBV27 to TRBJ2-2; TRBD1 matches at 9 bases. Germline CDR1 and CDR2: MNHEY and SMNVEV (reference sequence). This CDR3 region has 17 residues. V lost 5 bases and J lost 7; bases outside the gene matches: 14. CDR3 loop: CASSPLQGARHGGELFF. The DNA of the CDR3 is TGTGCCAGCAGTCCTCTACAGGGGGCGCGACATGGCGGGGAGCTGTTTTTT.

The gene calls are TRBV28 and TRBJ1-5, with 9 bases fitting TRBD1. CDR1 and CDR2 from the germline V gene are MDHEN and SYDVKM. The CDR3 runs 16 residues. Trimming at V came to 10 bases and at J to 7 bases, leaving 17 bases not matched to a gene. CDR3 residues: CATRVSKDRGWQPQHF. Written as DNA, the CDR3 is TGTGCCACCAGGGTTTCCAAGGACAGGGGATGGCAGCCCCAGCATTTT.

V and J are TRBV7-6 and TRBJ1-4; tentative D call: TRBD1 (6 bases). Germline CDR1 and CDR2: SGHVS and FNYEAQ. The CDR3 has 17 residues. V was shortened by 1 base and J by 5 bases, with 17 bases between the two germline ends. As DNA, the CDR3 is TGTGCCAGCAGCTTAGACGGGACACCCGCGGGAAATGAAAAACTGTTTTTT. Protein product: CASSLDGTPAGNEKLFF. The whole variable domain, filled in from reference TRBV7-6 and TRBJ1-4, reads GAGVSQSPRYKVTKRGQDVALRCDPISGHVSLYWYRQALGQGPEFLTYFNYEAQQDKSGLPNDRFSAERPEGSISTLTIQRTEQRDSAMYRCASSLDGTPAGNEKLFFGSGTQLSVL.

This clone was detected ten times or more. The rearrangement links TRBV4-2 to TRBJ1-2; 8 bases agree with TRBD1. This CDR3 contains 14 residues. The germline V gene encodes CDR1 LGHNA and CDR2 YNFKEQ. Trimming took 6 bases from V and 3 from J; bases not matched to a gene: 6. The CDR3 loop reads CASRTTGVDYGYTF. CDR3 nucleotide sequence: TGTGCCAGCAGGACGACAGGGGTGGACTATGGCTACACCTTC.